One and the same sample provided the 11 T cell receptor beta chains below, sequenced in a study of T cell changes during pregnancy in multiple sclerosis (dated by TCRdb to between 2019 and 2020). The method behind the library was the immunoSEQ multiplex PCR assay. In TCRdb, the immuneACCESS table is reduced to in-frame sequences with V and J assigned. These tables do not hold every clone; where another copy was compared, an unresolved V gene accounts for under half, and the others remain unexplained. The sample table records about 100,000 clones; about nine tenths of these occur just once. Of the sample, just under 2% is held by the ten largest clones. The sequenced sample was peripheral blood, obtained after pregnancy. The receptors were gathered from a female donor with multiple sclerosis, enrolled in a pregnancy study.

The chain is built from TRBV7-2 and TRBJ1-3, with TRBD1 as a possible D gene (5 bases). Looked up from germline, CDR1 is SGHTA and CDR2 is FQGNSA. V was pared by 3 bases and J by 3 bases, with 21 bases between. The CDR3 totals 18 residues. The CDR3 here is CASSFRGGGALIGNTIYF. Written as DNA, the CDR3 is TGTGCCAGCAGCTTCCGGGGTGGCGGGGCGTTAATTGGAAACACCATATATTTT.

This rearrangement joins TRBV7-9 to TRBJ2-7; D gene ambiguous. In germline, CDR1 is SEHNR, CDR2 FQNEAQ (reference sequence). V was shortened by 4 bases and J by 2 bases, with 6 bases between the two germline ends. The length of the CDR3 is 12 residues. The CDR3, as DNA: TGTGCCAGCAGCTCTGCAGCCTACGAGCAGTACTTC. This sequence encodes CASSSAAYEQYF. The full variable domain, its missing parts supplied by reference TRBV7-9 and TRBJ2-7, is DTGVSQNPRHKITKRGQNVTFRCDPISEHNRLYWYRQTLGQGPEFLTYFQNEAQLEKSRLLSDRFSAERPKGSFSTLEIQRTEQGDSAMYLCASSSAAYEQYFGPGTRLTVT.

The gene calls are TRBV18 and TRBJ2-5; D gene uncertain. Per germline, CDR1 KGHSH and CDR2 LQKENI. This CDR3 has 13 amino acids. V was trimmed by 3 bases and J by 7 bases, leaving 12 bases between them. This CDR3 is CASSPPGSVTQYF. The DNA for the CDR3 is TGTGCCAGCTCACCTCCGGGTTCTGTGACCCAGTACTTC.

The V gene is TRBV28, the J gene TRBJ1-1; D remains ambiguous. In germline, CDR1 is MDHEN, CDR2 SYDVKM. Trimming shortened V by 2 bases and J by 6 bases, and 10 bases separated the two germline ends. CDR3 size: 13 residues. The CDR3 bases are TGTGCCAGCAGTTTACTGGGGAGCGCTGAAGCTTTCTTT. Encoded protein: CASSLLGSAEAFF.

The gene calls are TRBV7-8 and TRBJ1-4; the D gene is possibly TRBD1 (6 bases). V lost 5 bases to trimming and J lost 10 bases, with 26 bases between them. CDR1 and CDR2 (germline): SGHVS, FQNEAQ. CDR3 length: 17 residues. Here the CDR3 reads CASSPRQDYTLVGKLFF. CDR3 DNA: TGTGCCAGCAGCCCACGACAGGATTATACTCTGGTGGGAAAACTGTTTTTT. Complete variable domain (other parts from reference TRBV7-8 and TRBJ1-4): GAGVSQSPRYKVAKRGQDVALRCDPISGHVSLFWYQQALGQGPEFLTYFQNEAQLDKSGLPSDRFFAERPEGSVSTLKIQRTQQEDSAVYLCASSPRQDYTLVGKLFFGSGTQLSVL.

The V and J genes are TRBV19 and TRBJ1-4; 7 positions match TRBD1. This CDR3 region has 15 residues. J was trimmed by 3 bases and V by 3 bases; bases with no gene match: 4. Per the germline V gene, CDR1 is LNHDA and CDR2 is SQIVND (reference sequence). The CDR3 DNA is TGTGCCAGTAGTATTACAGGGGTTGCTAATGAAAAACTGTTTTTT. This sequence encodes CASSITGVANEKLFF.

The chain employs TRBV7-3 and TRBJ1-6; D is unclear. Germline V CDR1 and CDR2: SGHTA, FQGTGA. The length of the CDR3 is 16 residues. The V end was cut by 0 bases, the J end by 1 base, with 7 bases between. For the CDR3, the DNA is TGTGCCAGCAGCTTAACTCCTCGGTCCTATAATTCACCCCTCCACTTT. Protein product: CASSLTPRSYNSPLHF.

CDR3 sequence (DNA): TGTGCCAGCAGCTTAATAGGGGATGAAGCTTTCTTT. Protein product: CASSLIGDEAFF. This chain joins TRBV7-9 and TRBJ1-1; tentatively, D is TRBD1 (5 bases). CDR1 is SEHNR and CDR2 is FQNEAQ in the germline V gene (reference sequence). The CDR3 totals 12 residues. Trimming removed 2 bases from V and 7 bases from J, with 8 bases in between. Looking up the rest from reference TRBV7-9 and TRBJ1-1 gives the full variable domain: DTGVSQNPRHKITKRGQNVTFRCDPISEHNRLYWYRQTLGQGPEFLTYFQNEAQLEKSRLLSDRFSAERPKGSFSTLEIQRTEQGDSAMYLCASSLIGDEAFFGQGTRLTVV.

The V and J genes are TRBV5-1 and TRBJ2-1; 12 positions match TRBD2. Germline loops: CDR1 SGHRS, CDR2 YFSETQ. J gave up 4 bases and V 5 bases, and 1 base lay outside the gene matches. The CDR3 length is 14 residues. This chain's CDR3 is CASRGLAGYNEQFF. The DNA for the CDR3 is TGCGCCAGCAGAGGACTAGCGGGGTACAATGAGCAGTTCTTC.

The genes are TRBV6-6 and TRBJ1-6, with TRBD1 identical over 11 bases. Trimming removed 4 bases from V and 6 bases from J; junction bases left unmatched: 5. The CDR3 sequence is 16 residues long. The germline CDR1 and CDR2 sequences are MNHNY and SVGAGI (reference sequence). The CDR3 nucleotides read TGTGCCAGCAGTTGGGGACAGGGGGACAGTAATTCACCCCTCCACTTT. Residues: CASSWGQGDSNSPLHF.

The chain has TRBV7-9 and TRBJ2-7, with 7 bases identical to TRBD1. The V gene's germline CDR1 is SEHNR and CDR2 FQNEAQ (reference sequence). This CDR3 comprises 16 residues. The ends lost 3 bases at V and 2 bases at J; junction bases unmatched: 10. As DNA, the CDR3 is TGTGCCAGCAGCTTGAGCCTGACCGGGACAGCCTACGAGCAGTACTTC. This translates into CASSLSLTGTAYEQYF.